What follows is one T cell receptor (beta chain) and its context. The sample is drawn from a study of T cell changes during pregnancy in multiple sclerosis. Repertoires were generated with immunoSEQ multiplex PCR, while TCRdb's copy carries only in-frame clones and drops some. Here the sample spans 69,000 or so clones, over 80% being singletons. The CDR3 covers 16 residues. Trimming at V came to 1 base and at J to 5 bases, leaving 8 bases not matched to a gene. Germline values: CDR1 MGHRA, CDR2 YSYEKL. The TCR was taken from a female donor in good health, enrolled as a control in a pregnancy study. The chain carries TRBV4-1 and TRBJ2-7; TRBD2 agrees at 10 bases. The starting material was peripheral blood, obtained in the third trimester of pregnancy. Here the CDR3 DNA reads TGCGCCAGCAGCCAAGCTCCGGGGACTAGCGTTAACGAGCAGTACTTC. Protein product: CASSQAPGTSVNEQYF.